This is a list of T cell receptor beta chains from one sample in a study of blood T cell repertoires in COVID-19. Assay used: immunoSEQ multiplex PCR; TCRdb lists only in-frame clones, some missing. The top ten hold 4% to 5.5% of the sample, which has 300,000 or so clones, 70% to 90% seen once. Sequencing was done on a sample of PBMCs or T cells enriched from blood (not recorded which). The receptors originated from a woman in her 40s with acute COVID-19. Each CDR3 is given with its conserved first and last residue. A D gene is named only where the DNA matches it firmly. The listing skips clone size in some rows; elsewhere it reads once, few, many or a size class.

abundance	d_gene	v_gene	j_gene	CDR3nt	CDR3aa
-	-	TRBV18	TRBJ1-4	TGTGCCAGCTCACCATGGGACTCGGGACGTGATGAAAAACTGTTTTTT	CASSPWDSGRDEKLFF
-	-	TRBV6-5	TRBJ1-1	TGTGCCAGCAGTTACGTTCGCGGGAACACTGAAGCTTTCTTT	CASSYVRGNTEAFF
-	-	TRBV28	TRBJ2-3	TGTGCCAGCAGTTTGTGGGGGAAGACTAGTGGTAGCCTGTCTACGCAGTATTTT	CASSLWGKTSGSLSTQYF
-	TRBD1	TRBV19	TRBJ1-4	TGTGCCAGTAGTCATGGGACAGGGGCGCCAACTAATGAAAAACTGTTTTTT	CASSHGTGAPTNEKLFF
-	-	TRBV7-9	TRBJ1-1	TGTGCCAGCAGCTACCAGGGTTTTGGGAACACTGAAGCTTTCTTT	CASSYQGFGNTEAFF
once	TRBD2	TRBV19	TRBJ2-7	TGTGCCAGTAGTATAGCTAGCGGGAGGAACGAGCAGTACTTC	CASSIASGRNEQYF
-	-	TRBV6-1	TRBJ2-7	TGTGCCAGCAGTGAATTCCCTGCCTACGAGCAGTACTTC	CASSEFPAYEQYF
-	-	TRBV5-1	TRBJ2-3	TGCGCCAGCAGCTCCTCGAGCACAGATACGCAGTATTTT	CASSSSSTDTQYF
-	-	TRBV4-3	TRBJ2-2	TGCGCCAGCAGCCAAGCGGCGGGGAACACCGGGGAGCTGTTTTTT	CASSQAAGNTGELFF
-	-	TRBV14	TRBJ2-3	TGTGCCAGCAAGGGAGGGCGGGGGCTCCGCACAGATACGCAGTATTTT	CASKGGRGLRTDTQYF
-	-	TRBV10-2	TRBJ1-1	TGCGCCAGCAGTGATGGATCGGGGTTGAACACTGAAGCTTTCTTT	CASSDGSGLNTEAFF
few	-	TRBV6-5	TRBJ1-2	TGTGCCAGCAGCCAGAATAGCGAGTATGGCTACACCTTC	CASSQNSEYGYTF
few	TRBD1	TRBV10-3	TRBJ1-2	TGTGCCATCAGTGAGGGACAGGGCTACTATGGCTACACCTTC	CAISEGQGYYGYTF
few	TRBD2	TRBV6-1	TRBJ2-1	TGTGCCAGCAGTGAAGTAACTAGCGGGAGCGATGAGCAGTTCTTC	CASSEVTSGSDEQFF
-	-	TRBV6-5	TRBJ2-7	TGTGCCAGCAGTTCGGGGGGCCTCGCCTACGAGCAGTACTTC	CASSSGGLAYEQYF
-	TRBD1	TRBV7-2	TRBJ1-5	TGTGCCAGCAGCTTATCACAGGGGAATCAGCCCCAGCATTTT	CASSLSQGNQPQHF
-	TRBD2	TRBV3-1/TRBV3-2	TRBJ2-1	TGTGCCAGCAGCCAAGATTTTACTAGCGGGCCCCGGAATGAGCAGTTCTTC	CASSQDFTSGPRNEQFF